The rows below give T cell receptor beta chains drawn from one sample of a study of response to subunit inactivated influenza vaccine. TCRdb reprocessed the RT-PCR reads with MiXCR, giving one entry per CDR3 protein. This sample has over 150,000 distinct CDR3 sequences, with about a tenth found just once. The material was non-naive T cells sorted from PBMCs, obtained on the day of vaccination. The receptors stem from a man aged 50-59 years who received an inactivated influenza vaccine. Both conserved end residues are part of each CDR3. Fields, in order: V gene, D gene, clone size, J gene, CDR3 DNA, CDR3 protein. The D gene is left open where the match is weak. Size values are once, few and many counts, or a class for expanded clones, and some rows have none.

v_gene: TRBV28
d_gene: NA
abundance: many
j_gene: TRBJ2-7
CDR3nt: TGTGCCAGCAGTTTTCCCGGGACGGGCTACGAGCAGTACTTC
CDR3aa: CASSFPGTGYEQYF

v_gene: TRBV19
d_gene: NA
abundance: few
j_gene: TRBJ1-6
CDR3nt: TGTGCCAGACCCCCACGGCAGAACCATTCACCCCTCCACTTT
CDR3aa: CARPPRQNHSPLHF

v_gene: TRBV5-5
d_gene: TRBD2
abundance: few
j_gene: TRBJ2-3
CDR3nt: TGTGCCAGCAGCCCCGCGGGGGCAGATACGCAGTATTTT
CDR3aa: CASSPAGADTQYF

v_gene: TRBV20-1
d_gene: TRBD2
abundance: NA
j_gene: TRBJ2-3
CDR3nt: TGCAGTGCTAGCCCCCCAAGCGGGAGGGCCAAGGATACGCAGTATTTT
CDR3aa: CSASPPSGRAKDTQYF

v_gene: TRBV12-3/TRBV12-4
d_gene: NA
abundance: many
j_gene: TRBJ2-7
CDR3nt: TGTGCCAGCAGTTTGTCGGGTCGACAGTACTTC
CDR3aa: CASSLSGRQYF

v_gene: TRBV20-1
d_gene: NA
abundance: many
j_gene: TRBJ1-1
CDR3nt: TGCAGTGCTAGAGATCCGGTGAACACTGAAGCTTTCTTT
CDR3aa: CSARDPVNTEAFF

v_gene: TRBV6-1
d_gene: TRBD1
abundance: NA
j_gene: TRBJ2-7
CDR3nt: TGTGCCAGCAGTCCACGGCAGGGGGCCCTCTACGAGCAGTACTTC
CDR3aa: CASSPRQGALYEQYF

v_gene: TRBV28
d_gene: TRBD1
abundance: NA
j_gene: TRBJ2-5
CDR3nt: TGTGCCAGCAGTGTGCCGGGACAGCCCGAGTACTTC
CDR3aa: CASSVPGQPEYF

v_gene: TRBV20-1
d_gene: TRBD2
abundance: few
j_gene: TRBJ2-1
CDR3nt: TGCAGTGCGAAGACTAGCGGGAGGGTCTCGGGCAATGAGCAGTTCTTC
CDR3aa: CSAKTSGRVSGNEQFF

v_gene: TRBV5-1
d_gene: NA
abundance: many
j_gene: TRBJ2-1
CDR3nt: TGCGCCAGCAGCTTGGACGACAATGAGCAGTTCTTC
CDR3aa: CASSLDDNEQFF

v_gene: TRBV20-1
d_gene: NA
abundance: NA
j_gene: TRBJ2-2
CDR3nt: TGCAGTGCAACTAGTCGGCAGACGAACACCGGGGAGCTGTTTTTT
CDR3aa: CSATSRQTNTGELFF

v_gene: TRBV7-2
d_gene: TRBD1
abundance: many
j_gene: TRBJ1-1
CDR3nt: TGTGCCAGCAGCATAACGGGACAGGCTTCTACGGGGGCTTTCTTT
CDR3aa: CASSITGQASTGAFF

v_gene: TRBV4-3
d_gene: NA
abundance: NA
j_gene: TRBJ2-1
CDR3nt: TGCGCCAGCAGCCAAGAGCCCCGGACCAGCTCCTACAATGAGCAGTTCTTC
CDR3aa: CASSQEPRTSSYNEQFF

v_gene: TRBV18
d_gene: TRBD2
abundance: NA
j_gene: TRBJ2-1
CDR3nt: TGTGCCAGCTCCCGAGGGACTAGCTTTAGCAATGAGCAGTTCTTC
CDR3aa: CASSRGTSFSNEQFF

v_gene: TRBV5-4
d_gene: TRBD2
abundance: NA
j_gene: TRBJ2-2
CDR3nt: TGTGCCAGCAGCGCGGGACTAGCGAACACCGGGGAGCTGTTTTTT
CDR3aa: CASSAGLANTGELFF

v_gene: TRBV5-4
d_gene: NA
abundance: NA
j_gene: TRBJ2-5
CDR3nt: TGTGCCAGCAGCTTGGCCTTAAGGGAAGAGACCCAGTACTTC
CDR3aa: CASSLALREETQYF

v_gene: TRBV24-1
d_gene: NA
abundance: many
j_gene: TRBJ1-5
CDR3nt: TGTGCCACCAGTGGACCCGAGGGTCAGCCCCAGCATTTT
CDR3aa: CATSGPEGQPQHF

v_gene: TRBV20-1
d_gene: NA
abundance: few
j_gene: TRBJ1-2
CDR3nt: TGCAGTGCTAGAGATCGCCTAGGGAGCAACTATGGCTACACCTTC
CDR3aa: CSARDRLGSNYGYTF

v_gene: TRBV11-1
d_gene: NA
abundance: NA
j_gene: TRBJ2-1
CDR3nt: TGTGCCAGCAGCGTCACTAGTTTCTACAATGAGCAGTTCTTC
CDR3aa: CASSVTSFYNEQFF

v_gene: TRBV7-2
d_gene: NA
abundance: few
j_gene: TRBJ2-5
CDR3nt: TGTGCCAGCACTTGGGCACCCCAAGAGACCCAGTACTTC
CDR3aa: CASTWAPQETQYF

v_gene: TRBV7-2
d_gene: TRBD1
abundance: NA
j_gene: TRBJ2-5
CDR3nt: TGTGCCAGCAGCTTCCGGGACAGGGGTACGGAGACCCAGTACTTC
CDR3aa: CASSFRDRGTETQYF

v_gene: TRBV7-2
d_gene: NA
abundance: many
j_gene: TRBJ2-1
CDR3nt: TGTGCCAGCAGCTCACGCCTAACAGGGAATGAGCAGTTCTTC
CDR3aa: CASSSRLTGNEQFF

v_gene: TRBV5-1
d_gene: NA
abundance: many
j_gene: TRBJ1-1
CDR3nt: TGCGCCAGCAGCTTTACAAGGAACACTGAAGCTTTCTTT
CDR3aa: CASSFTRNTEAFF

v_gene: TRBV7-2
d_gene: TRBD1
abundance: many
j_gene: TRBJ2-5
CDR3nt: TGTGCCAGCAGCTATCCGGGACAGGGGACTAGGACCCAGTACTTC
CDR3aa: CASSYPGQGTRTQYF

v_gene: TRBV27
d_gene: NA
abundance: NA
j_gene: TRBJ1-5
CDR3nt: TGTGCCAGCAGTTCTCGGGGGCAGGCTGGGCGTCAGCCCCAGCATTTT
CDR3aa: CASSSRGQAGRQPQHF

v_gene: TRBV4-2
d_gene: NA
abundance: few
j_gene: TRBJ2-6
CDR3nt: TGTGCCAGCAGCCAAGATCCGGGGGGCGCTGGGGCCAACGTCCTGACTTTC
CDR3aa: CASSQDPGGAGANVLTF

v_gene: TRBV19
d_gene: NA
abundance: NA
j_gene: TRBJ1-5
CDR3nt: TGTGCCAGTAGTCTGGAGGATCGCAATCAGCCCCAGCATTTT
CDR3aa: CASSLEDRNQPQHF

v_gene: TRBV6-5
d_gene: NA
abundance: few
j_gene: TRBJ1-1
CDR3nt: TGTGCCAGCAGTTCGCCCGGGGTGGGAGTTACTGAAGCTTTCTTT
CDR3aa: CASSSPGVGVTEAFF

v_gene: TRBV28
d_gene: NA
abundance: few
j_gene: TRBJ1-4
CDR3nt: TGTGCCAGCAGACCATCATTTTCTCCTAATGAAAAACTGTTTTTT
CDR3aa: CASRPSFSPNEKLFF

v_gene: TRBV12-3/TRBV12-4
d_gene: TRBD2
abundance: few
j_gene: TRBJ2-7
CDR3nt: TGTGCCAGCAGTTTCGCGGGAGGGAGATGGGCAGGATACGAGCAGTACTTC
CDR3aa: CASSFAGGRWAGYEQYF

v_gene: TRBV12-3/TRBV12-4
d_gene: NA
abundance: many
j_gene: TRBJ2-1
CDR3nt: TGTGCCAGCAGTTTTAGAGGTGGCACACGGGGAGAGCAGTTCTTC
CDR3aa: CASSFRGGTRGEQFF

v_gene: TRBV25-1
d_gene: TRBD2
abundance: many
j_gene: TRBJ2-2
CDR3nt: TGTGCCAGCAGTGAATTCGGGGGGATGTCGAACACCGGGGAGCTGTTTTTT
CDR3aa: CASSEFGGMSNTGELFF

v_gene: TRBV5-1
d_gene: NA
abundance: many
j_gene: TRBJ2-3
CDR3nt: TGCGCCAGCAGCTCCTGGGACCCAATGGGGGATACGCAGTATTTT
CDR3aa: CASSSWDPMGDTQYF

v_gene: TRBV7-2
d_gene: NA
abundance: few
j_gene: TRBJ2-7
CDR3nt: TGTGCCAGCGGGCGGCACTCCTACGAGCAGTACTTC
CDR3aa: CASGRHSYEQYF

v_gene: TRBV7-9
d_gene: TRBD1
abundance: NA
j_gene: TRBJ1-5
CDR3nt: TGTGCCAGCAGCCCAGGGGGCGGCCAGCCCCAGCATTTT
CDR3aa: CASSPGGGQPQHF

v_gene: TRBV29-1
d_gene: NA
abundance: many
j_gene: TRBJ1-2
CDR3nt: TGCAGCGCAAGTACAGGGACCGACTATGGCTACACCTTC
CDR3aa: CSASTGTDYGYTF

v_gene: TRBV28
d_gene: TRBD1
abundance: NA
j_gene: TRBJ2-5
CDR3nt: TGTGCCAGCAGCCTCGGACAGGGGGGAAAAGAGACCCAGTACTTC
CDR3aa: CASSLGQGGKETQYF

v_gene: TRBV6-2/TRBV6-3
d_gene: NA
abundance: many
j_gene: TRBJ2-1
CDR3nt: TGTGCCAGCAGCTTGGAAGGGTATGGGATATACAATGAGCAGTTCTTC
CDR3aa: CASSLEGYGIYNEQFF

v_gene: TRBV29-1
d_gene: NA
abundance: many
j_gene: TRBJ2-5
CDR3nt: TGCAGCGGACAGCTGAGCCAAGAGACCCAGTACTTC
CDR3aa: CSGQLSQETQYF

v_gene: TRBV12-3/TRBV12-4
d_gene: TRBD2
abundance: NA
j_gene: TRBJ2-3
CDR3nt: TGTGCCAGCAGCCCACTAGCGGGAGGCCTTCTCGGCACAGATACGCAGTATTTT
CDR3aa: CASSPLAGGLLGTDTQYF

v_gene: TRBV20-1
d_gene: TRBD1
abundance: few
j_gene: TRBJ2-3
CDR3nt: TGCAGTGCGCAAGACAGGGGGGGATTCACAGATACGCAGTATTTT
CDR3aa: CSAQDRGGFTDTQYF

v_gene: TRBV2
d_gene: TRBD1
abundance: few
j_gene: TRBJ1-1
CDR3nt: TGTGCCAGCAGAAGACAGGGAGTCTTGAACACTGAAGCTTTCTTT
CDR3aa: CASRRQGVLNTEAFF

v_gene: TRBV5-1
d_gene: NA
abundance: many
j_gene: TRBJ1-1
CDR3nt: TGCGCCAGCAGCACCGCTAACAGGGAAACTGAAGCTTTCTTT
CDR3aa: CASSTANRETEAFF

v_gene: TRBV15
d_gene: TRBD2
abundance: NA
j_gene: TRBJ2-1
CDR3nt: TGTGCCACCAGCAGGGATACTAGCGGGCGAGCGCAGTTCTTC
CDR3aa: CATSRDTSGRAQFF

v_gene: TRBV28
d_gene: TRBD1
abundance: few
j_gene: TRBJ2-7
CDR3nt: TGTGCCGTCCGAAACAGGGGGCAAGTGAACGAGCAGTACTTC
CDR3aa: CAVRNRGQVNEQYF